In this sample, the clone carrying this T cell receptor beta chain turned up once. This record belongs to a study of T cell responses to AZD1222 COVID-19 vaccine. CDR3 length equals 16 residues. Trimming removed 5 bases from V and 1 base from J, with 16 bases in between. The germline V gene has CDR1 MNHNY and CDR2 SVGAGI (reference sequence). Generated by immunoSEQ multiplex PCR, the TCRdb table keeps only in-frame clones and is missing some. The sample carries around 190,000 clones, just over 85% recorded once. The source material was peripheral blood, sampled 28 days after the second AZD1222 dose. The clonotype originates from an adult who received the AZD1222 COVID-19 vaccine. The chain carries TRBV6-6 and TRBJ2-3; tentatively, D is TRBD2 (5 bases). The CDR3, as DNA: TGTGCCAGCAGTCGGCGGGCGGACCTGGGCACAGATACGCAGTATTTT. Translation: CASSRRADLGTDTQYF.